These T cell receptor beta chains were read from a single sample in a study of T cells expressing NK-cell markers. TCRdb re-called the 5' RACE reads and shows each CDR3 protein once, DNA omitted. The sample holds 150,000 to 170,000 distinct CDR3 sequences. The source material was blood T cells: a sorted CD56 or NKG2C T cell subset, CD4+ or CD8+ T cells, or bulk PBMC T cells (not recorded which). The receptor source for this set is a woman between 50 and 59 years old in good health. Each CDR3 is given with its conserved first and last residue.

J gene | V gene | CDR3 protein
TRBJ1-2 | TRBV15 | CATSHGRLSGFTF
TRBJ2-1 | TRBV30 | CAWSVGTGRDEQFF
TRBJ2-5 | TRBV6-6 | CASSYGRQETQYF
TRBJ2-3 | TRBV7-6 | CASSPGDRPYTDTQYF
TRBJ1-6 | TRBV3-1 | CASSPRQGFDSPLHF
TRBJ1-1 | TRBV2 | CASSEVTGGTFF
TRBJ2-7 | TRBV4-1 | CASSQDWASSYEQYF
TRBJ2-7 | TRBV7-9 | CASSSGVGQGLYEQYF
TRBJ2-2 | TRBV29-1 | CSVDIQGTGELFF
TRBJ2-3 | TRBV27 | CASTRPGSDTQYF
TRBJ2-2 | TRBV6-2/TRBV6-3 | CASGIVNTGELFF
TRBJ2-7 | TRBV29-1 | CSVRGDPDYEQYF
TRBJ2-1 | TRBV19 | CASSIQSVTEQFF
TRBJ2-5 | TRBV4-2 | CASSQTVQGLETQYF
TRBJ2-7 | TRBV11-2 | CASSFTDEQYF
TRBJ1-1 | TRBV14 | CASSQDRAELGTEAFF
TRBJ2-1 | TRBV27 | CASSPSPASYNEQFF
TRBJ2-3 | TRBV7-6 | CASSTTSGEGTDTQYF
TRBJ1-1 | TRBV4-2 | CASSQDLTNTEAFF
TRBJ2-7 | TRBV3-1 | CASSQADNSYEQYF
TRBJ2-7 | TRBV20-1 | CSATDGGYEQYF
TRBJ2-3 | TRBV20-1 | CSARDPLAAGTDTQYF
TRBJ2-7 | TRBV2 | CASSEAVSARPPEQYF
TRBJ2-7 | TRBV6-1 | CASSEALGTSYEQYF
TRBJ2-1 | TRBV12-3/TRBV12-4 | CASSKLAGGQYNEQFF
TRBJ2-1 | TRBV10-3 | CATGQDLGNEQFF
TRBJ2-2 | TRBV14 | CASSHFPGTGELFF